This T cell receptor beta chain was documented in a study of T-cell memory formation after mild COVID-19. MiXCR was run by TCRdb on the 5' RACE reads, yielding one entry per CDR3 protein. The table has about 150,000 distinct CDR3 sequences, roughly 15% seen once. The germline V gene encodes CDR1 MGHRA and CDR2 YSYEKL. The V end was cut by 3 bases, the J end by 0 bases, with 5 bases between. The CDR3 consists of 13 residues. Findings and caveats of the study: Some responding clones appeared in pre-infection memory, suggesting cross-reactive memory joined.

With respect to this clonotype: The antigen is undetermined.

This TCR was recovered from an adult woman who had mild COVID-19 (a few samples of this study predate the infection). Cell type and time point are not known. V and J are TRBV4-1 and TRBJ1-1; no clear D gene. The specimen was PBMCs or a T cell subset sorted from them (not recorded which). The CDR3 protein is CASSQGMNTEAFF. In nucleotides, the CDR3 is TGCGCCAGCAGCCAGGGAATGAACACTGAAGCTTTCTTT.